The source of this T cell receptor (beta chain) is a study of shared clonotypes between healthy human individuals. Study-wide background: Participating donors consisted of two women and a few men aged 18 to 49.

Measured with immunoSEQ multiplex PCR; TCRdb has only the in-frame clones, and not every one. The sample has approximately 640,000 clones, about nine tenths seen once. CDR3 length: 15 amino acids. The V gene's germline CDR1 is MNHEY and CDR2 SMNVEV (reference sequence). J was trimmed by 1 base and V by 5 bases; bases with no gene match: 6. The donor cohort consisted entirely of Caucasian adults residing in Nashville, Tennessee. The chain has TRBV27 and TRBJ2-3; 7 bases fit TRBD1. The sequenced sample consisted of memory CD8+ T cells from PBMCs. Subset given: CD45RO+ cells pooled with CCR7-negative TemRA cells. The TCR sequence derives from a man younger than 35 in good health. Some clones in this sample may be carry-over from other donors' samples. CDR3 sequence: CASSPRTGRTDTQYF. The CDR3 DNA follows: TGTGCCAGCAGTCCACGGACAGGTCGCACAGATACGCAGTATTTT.